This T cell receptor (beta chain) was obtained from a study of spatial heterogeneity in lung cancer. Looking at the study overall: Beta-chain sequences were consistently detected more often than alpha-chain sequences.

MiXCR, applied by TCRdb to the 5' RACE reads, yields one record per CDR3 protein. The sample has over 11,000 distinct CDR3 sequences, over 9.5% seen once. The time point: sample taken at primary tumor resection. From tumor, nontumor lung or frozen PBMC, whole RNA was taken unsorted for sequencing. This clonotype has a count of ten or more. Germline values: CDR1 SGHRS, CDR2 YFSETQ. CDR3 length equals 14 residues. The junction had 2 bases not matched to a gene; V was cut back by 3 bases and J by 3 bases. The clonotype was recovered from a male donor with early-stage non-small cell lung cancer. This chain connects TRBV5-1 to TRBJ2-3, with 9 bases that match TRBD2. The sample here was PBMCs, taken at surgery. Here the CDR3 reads CASSWGLATDTQYF. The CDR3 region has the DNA TGCGCCAGCAGCTGGGGACTAGCAACAGATACGCAGTATTTT.